Listed below are T cell receptor beta chains from one sample, sequenced in a study of shared T cell receptors in the human thymus. The protocol was immunoSEQ multiplex PCR, while the TCRdb copy is restricted to in-frame clones and leaves out a portion. The sample has around 68,000 clones; about 96% are singletons. Sequencing used thymocytes. These receptors originate from a human donor. CDR3s include the opening cysteine and the closing phenylalanine or tryptophan. The D gene is left open where the match is weak. Clone size is stated in some rows and not others, as once, few, many or a class when expanded.

V	D	J	length	size	CDR3	DNA
TRBV18	-	TRBJ2-7	15	-	CASSPSDYRAPEQYF	TGTGCCAGCTCACCAAGTGATTACAGGGCCCCCGAGCAGTACTTC
TRBV11-2	-	TRBJ1-4	13	-	CASSLCREKKLFF	TGTGCCAGCAGCTTATGCAGGGAGAAAAAACTGTTTTTT
TRBV7-8	-	TRBJ1-5	18	-	CASTLQRTHPGSNQPQHF	TGTGCCAGCACCTTACAACGGACACATCCTGGGAGCAATCAGCCCCAGCATTTT
TRBV5-1	-	TRBJ1-1	15	-	CASSLLAGINTEAFF	TGCGCCAGCAGCTTGTTAGCAGGGATAAACACTGAAGCTTTCTTT
TRBV21-1	-	TRBJ2-3	12	few	CASSQHLDTQYF	TGTGCCAGCAGCCAACACTTGGATACGCAGTATTTT
TRBV25-1	-	TRBJ1-5	16	-	CASSDNLFELHQPQHF	TGTGCCAGCAGTGATAACCTATTCGAGTTGCATCAGCCCCAGCATTTT
TRBV25-1	-	TRBJ1-1	14	-	CASSEGPKNTEAFF	TGTGCCAGCAGTGAAGGACCTAAGAACACTGAAGCTTTCTTT
TRBV5-6	-	TRBJ2-2	16	-	CASSLWALPHTGELFF	TGTGCCAGCAGCTTGTGGGCGCTCCCCCACACCGGGGAGCTGTTTTTT
TRBV7-2	-	TRBJ1-5	16	-	CASSLGPGLGDQPQHF	TGTGCCAGCAGCTTAGGGCCAGGGTTGGGGGATCAGCCCCAGCATTTT
TRBV5-5	-	TRBJ1-2	17	once	CASSRRRCPLVDYGYTF	TGTGCCAGCAGCCGGCGTCGGTGTCCCCTGGTCGACTATGGCTACACCTTC
TRBV7-3	TRBD2	TRBJ2-5	15	-	CASSGTSGTQETQYF	TGTGCCAGCAGCGGAACTAGCGGGACGCAAGAGACCCAGTACTTC
TRBV4-3	-	TRBJ2-5	18	-	CASSQEFRVQGDQETQYF	TGCGCCAGCAGCCAAGAATTCCGGGTGCAGGGCGACCAAGAGACCCAGTACTTC
TRBV18	TRBD2	TRBJ2-3	18	-	CASSPYPRTSGSTDTQYF	TGTGCCAGCTCACCATACCCTCGGACTAGCGGCAGCACAGATACGCAGTATTTT
TRBV14	TRBD1	TRBJ1-1	18	-	CASSQGWGQGAFSTEAFF	TGTGCCAGCAGCCAAGGATGGGGACAGGGGGCTTTCTCGACTGAAGCTTTCTTT
TRBV6-1	-	TRBJ1-5	15	-	CASLSGVLVNQPQHF	TGTGCCAGCTTATCGGGGGTTTTGGTCAATCAGCCCCAGCATTTT
TRBV9	TRBD2	TRBJ2-7	19	-	CASSVDFMGVASGVGEQYF	TGTGCCAGCAGCGTAGATTTTATGGGAGTGGCTAGCGGGGTGGGTGAGCAGTACTTC
TRBV5-1	-	TRBJ1-4	15	-	CASSPRQENNEKLFF	TGCGCCAGCAGCCCAAGACAGGAGAATAATGAAAAACTGTTTTTT
TRBV5-1	-	TRBJ1-1	18	-	CASSLRTRAGKSGTEAFF	TGCGCCAGCAGCTTGAGGACAAGGGCGGGGAAATCGGGCACTGAAGCTTTCTTT
TRBV7-3	-	TRBJ2-1	15	-	CASSSPGSWGNEQFF	TGTGCCAGCAGCTCTCCGGGATCCTGGGGGAATGAGCAGTTCTTC
TRBV21-1	-	TRBJ1-5	15	-	CASIKGQDSNQPQHF	TGTGCCAGCATCAAAGGACAGGATAGCAATCAGCCCCAGCATTTT
TRBV5-1	TRBD2	TRBJ2-5	17	-	CASSSNIAGGLKETQYF	TGCGCCAGCAGCTCCAATATAGCGGGGGGTTTGAAAGAGACCCAGTACTTC
TRBV7-9	TRBD2	TRBJ2-3	19	-	CASSLVGPGTSGATDTQYF	TGTGCCAGCAGCTTAGTAGGCCCCGGGACTAGCGGGGCCACAGATACGCAGTATTTT
TRBV11-3	-	TRBJ2-2	14	-	CASSQGMNTGELFF	TGTGCCAGCAGTCAGGGAATGAACACCGGGGAGCTGTTTTTT
TRBV28	TRBD1	TRBJ1-2	14	-	CASSRDRESYGYTF	TGTGCCAGCAGTCGGGACAGGGAGAGCTATGGCTACACCTTC
TRBV9	TRBD1	TRBJ1-1	15	few	CASSVGQGRGTEAFF	TGTGCCAGCAGCGTGGGACAGGGGCGGGGCACTGAAGCTTTCTTT
TRBV6-5	-	TRBJ1-1	14	-	CASSYEGLNTEAFF	TGTGCCAGCAGTTACGAGGGACTGAACACTGAAGCTTTCTTT
TRBV10-3	-	TRBJ2-5	15	-	CAISEDSRFQETQYF	TGTGCCATCAGTGAGGACAGCCGATTCCAAGAGACCCAGTACTTC